Listed below are T cell receptor beta chains from one sample, sequenced in a study of blood T cells in healthy people across ages. TCRdb processed the 5' RACE reads anew with MiXCR; each CDR3 protein has one entry. Here the sample spans 710,000 or so distinct CDR3 sequences, roughly 20% being singletons. The sequenced material came from blood. The receptor source for this set is a man in his 70s in good health. Both conserved end residues are part of each CDR3. A D gene is named only where the DNA matches it firmly. Size values are once, few and many counts, or a class for expanded clones, and some rows have none.

>NA|TRBV7-2|many|TRBJ2-1
TGTGCCAGCAGCTCGCGACTATTCTCGACGGGAAATGAGCAGTTCTTC
CASSSRLFSTGNEQFF
>NA|TRBV27|many|TRBJ1-1
TGTGCCAGCAAGTTTGGGGGTTTGAACACTGAAGCTTTCTTT
CASKFGGLNTEAFF
>NA|TRBV18|many|TRBJ2-5
TGTGCCAGCTCACCACAGCCAGAGACCCAGTACTTC
CASSPQPETQYF
>NA|TRBV7-9|NA|TRBJ1-1
TGTGCCAGCAGCTTAGGACAGGCTTCGAACACTGAAGCTTTCTTT
CASSLGQASNTEAFF
>NA|TRBV11-2|NA|TRBJ2-3
TGTGCCAGCAGCTTAGTGGGGTCCACCTTTCGCACAGATACGCAGTATTTT
CASSLVGSTFRTDTQYF
>NA|TRBV12-3/TRBV12-4|few|TRBJ1-2
TGTGCCAGCAGTTTAGCGCGAGTGTCCGACTATGGCTACACCTTC
CASSLARVSDYGYTF
>NA|TRBV7-9|many|TRBJ1-4
TGTGCCAGCAGCTTATGGTCCCCGAGGGATGAAAAACTGTTTTTT
CASSLWSPRDEKLFF
>NA|TRBV7-2|NA|TRBJ2-2
TGTGCCAGCAGCCCTCAGGGGCCCGGGGAGCTGTTTTTT
CASSPQGPGELFF
>TRBD1|TRBV5-1|few|TRBJ2-5
TGCGCCAGCAGCTGGACCGGGACAGGACAAGAGACCCAGTACTTC
CASSWTGTGQETQYF
>NA|TRBV7-3|few|TRBJ2-3
TGTGCCAGCAGCTTAAATGGAGGGCCGGGCACAGATACGCAGTATTTT
CASSLNGGPGTDTQYF
>NA|TRBV4-3|NA|TRBJ2-3
TGCGCCAGCAGCCAAGGCGGTCTTCGGGGTACAGATACGCAGTATTTT
CASSQGGLRGTDTQYF
>NA|TRBV5-1|NA|TRBJ2-4
TGCGCCTGCTCCCAGAGTGGGGCCAAAAACATTCAGTACTTC
CACSQSGAKNIQYF
>NA|TRBV3-1|NA|TRBJ2-3
TGTGCCAGCAGCCAAGATCGACTGGGCGGGTCAGATACGCAGTATTTT
CASSQDRLGGSDTQYF
>TRBD1|TRBV24-1|NA|TRBJ1-1
TGTGCCACCAGTGACCAGGACAGGCAAGCTTTCTTT
CATSDQDRQAFF
>TRBD2|TRBV5-4|NA|TRBJ2-3
TGTGCCAGCAGCTACGACCCCCAGGTTACCGGGACTAGCGGGGGGGCATGGAATACGCAGTATTTT
CASSYDPQVTGTSGGAWNTQYF
>TRBD1|TRBV9|few|TRBJ1-6
TGTGCCAGCAGCGGTGGGACAGGAAATTCACCCCTCCACTTT
CASSGGTGNSPLHF
>NA|TRBV28|NA|TRBJ2-3
TGTGCCAGCAGTCGGGGGATTTGGACGCAGTATTTT
CASSRGIWTQYF
>TRBD1|TRBV6-6|NA|TRBJ1-2
TGTGCCAGCAGTTACGGGACAGCCAAAACTTATGGCTACACCTTC
CASSYGTAKTYGYTF
>NA|TRBV12-3/TRBV12-4|few|TRBJ2-2
TGTGCCAGCAAGGAAGCCGGGGAGCTGTTTTTT
CASKEAGELFF
>TRBD1|TRBV6-1|NA|TRBJ1-2
TGTGCCAGCAGTGAACGGACAGGGGGCCTTGGCTACACCTTC
CASSERTGGLGYTF
>NA|TRBV7-9|NA|TRBJ2-5
TGTGCCAGCAGCTTATCCGACAGGATACAAGAGACCCAGTACTTC
CASSLSDRIQETQYF
>TRBD1|TRBV7-9|NA|TRBJ2-3
TGTGCCAGCACCCAACACAGGGGGCAAGATACGCAGTATTTT
CASTQHRGQDTQYF
>NA|TRBV7-2|many|TRBJ2-5
TGTGCCAGCAGTTTGGCAGCCCAAGAGACCCAGTACTTC
CASSLAAQETQYF
>NA|TRBV20-1|many|TRBJ2-4
TGCAGTGCTAGGGGGGGACAGCTGAACATTCAGTACTTC
CSARGGQLNIQYF
>TRBD1|TRBV12-3/TRBV12-4|many|TRBJ1-5
TGTGCCAGCAGTTCGTCAATAGGGACAGGGGGTGCCTATCAGCCCCAGCATTTT
CASSSSIGTGGAYQPQHF
>TRBD1|TRBV5-1|NA|TRBJ2-5
TGCGCCAGCAGCTTAGGGACAGCCAGAATTCTCCAAGAGACCCAGTACTTC
CASSLGTARILQETQYF
>NA|TRBV28|NA|TRBJ2-7
TGTGCCAGCAGTTTATTGGCCAGGGCAAGGGAGCAGTACTTC
CASSLLARAREQYF
>NA|TRBV5-1|few|TRBJ2-6
TGCGCCAGCAGCTTGGGTGTCGGGGCTGGGGCCAACGTCCTGACTTTC
CASSLGVGAGANVLTF
>NA|TRBV6-5|few|TRBJ1-2
TGTGCCACCTTCAGGACACCGAACTATGGCTACACCTTC
CATFRTPNYGYTF
>TRBD2|TRBV6-1|NA|TRBJ2-7
TGTGCCAGCAGCGTCGGAGTAGCGGGGGCTGCCTACGAGCAGTACTTC
CASSVGVAGAAYEQYF
>NA|TRBV5-1|NA|TRBJ2-5
TGCGCCAGCAGCTTGGTGTCTTGGTCGCGGGAGACCCAGTACTTC
CASSLVSWSRETQYF
>TRBD1|TRBV20-1|NA|TRBJ1-5
TGCAGTGCTTCCCAGGGGGCAGGCAATCAGCCCCGGCATTTT
CSASQGAGNQPRHF
>TRBD2|TRBV20-1|few|TRBJ2-5
TGCAGTGCTGACCTAGTGGGGGGGAACCAAGAGACCCAGTACTTC
CSADLVGGNQETQYF
>NA|TRBV20-1|NA|TRBJ1-1
TGCAGTGCTAGAGCCCCGGGGCGGAGGGGCACTGAAGCTTTCTTT
CSARAPGRRGTEAFF
>NA|TRBV9|NA|TRBJ2-3
TGTGCCAGCTCGGAGGGGTGGGCAGATACGCAGTATTTT
CASSEGWADTQYF
>NA|TRBV5-1|many|TRBJ1-2
TGCGCCAGCAGCTTGGAGGCTTCTAACTATGGCTACACCTTC
CASSLEASNYGYTF
>TRBD1|TRBV12-3/TRBV12-4|NA|TRBJ2-7
TGTACCAGCAGTGCCCGACAGGGAAGCGACGAGCAGTACTTC
CTSSARQGSDEQYF